Each of the 3 T cell receptor beta chains below was sequenced from the same sample in a study of T cell repertoires in cytomegalovirus infection (dated by TCRdb to about 2019). The data were produced on an Illumina HiSeq 1500. TCRdb trimmed the raw reads at Q25, called clones with MiXCR and kept productive beta chains. Merged by CDR3 protein, the rows form single entries marked with the most common genes and DNA. The table for this sample lists 150,000 to 200,000 distinct CDR3 sequences; roughly a fifth of them were counted only once. The ten largest clonotypes hold about 3% of the sample. Sequencing was done on a sample of PBMCs. The receptors here all came from a human donor in good health (CMV status not recorded). Some clones in this sample may be carry-over from other donors' samples.

The chain links TRBV7-9 to TRBJ2-5; 7 bases map to TRBD1. Germline V lookup: CDR1 SEHNR, CDR2 FQNEAQ (reference sequence). After removal of 1 base from V and 4 bases from J, the junction contained 3 bases not matched to a gene. CDR3 length equals 14 residues. The CDR3 spells CASSLEGAGETQYF. The DNA of the CDR3 is TGTGCCAGCAGCTTAGAGGGGGCGGGAGAGACCCAGTACTTC.

This clonotype was seen a handful of times. The chain couples TRBV6-1 to TRBJ1-1; 9 nucleotides line up with TRBD1. The CDR3 covers 15 residues. CDR1 is MNHNS and CDR2 is SASEGT in the germline V gene. V gave up 2 bases and J gave up 6 bases; unmatched junction bases: 7. The CDR3, as DNA: TGTGCCAGCAGTGAATTGAGGGGACAGGGAGCTGAAGCTTTCTTT. It codes for CASSELRGQGAEAFF.

There are many counts of this clonotype. The chain's CDR3 is CASSRQLQETQYF. Written as DNA, the CDR3 is TGTGCCAGCAGCCGACAGCTACAAGAGACCCAGTACTTC. The V and J genes are TRBV7-2 and TRBJ2-5; possibly TRBD1 for D (5 bases). V shed 5 bases and J shed 2 bases, with 9 bases lying between them. Germline V CDR1 and CDR2: SGHTA, FQGNSA. The CDR3 has 13 residues.